This T cell receptor (beta chain) stems from a study of blood T cell repertoires in COVID-19. Across the study: There were acute and convalescent COVID-19 samples, and they came from the United States, Italy and Spain. The cDNA or gDNA used as material had been derived from T cells, B-cell-depleted T cells, or PBMCs.

Germline V lookup: CDR1 SGHNT, CDR2 YYREEE (reference sequence). Trimming took 0 bases from V and 5 from J, leaving 15 bases between them. The CDR3 spans 15 residues. As originally analysed: Estimated nucleated cell counts came from reference gene primer amplification. Repertoires were generated with immunoSEQ multiplex PCR, while TCRdb's copy carries only in-frame clones and drops some. D and trimming come from the DNA, and the V and J calls and clone size come from that table. The repertoire holds 300,000 to 350,000 clones, with around four fifths as singletons. The V gene is TRBV5-4, the J gene TRBJ2-7, with TRBD1 as a possible D gene (5 bases). Sequencing used peripheral blood. This clonotype originated in a man aged 25-45 years with active or convalescent COVID-19. The CDR3 nucleotides are TGTGCCAGCAGCTTGGCCAAGGGGTCTGCGGACGAGCAGTACTTC. It is translated as CASSLAKGSADEQYF.